The rows below give T cell receptor beta chains drawn from one sample of a study of blood T cell repertoires in COVID-19. This table comes from immunoSEQ multiplex PCR, and its TCRdb copy is limited to in-frame clones, with some not included. The sample includes more than 95,000 clones, just under 85% of them seen just once. Specimen: peripheral blood. Every receptor here comes from an elderly woman with active or convalescent COVID-19. The CDR3 runs from the conserved cysteine through the conserved F or W. Fields, in order: V gene, D gene, clone size, J gene, CDR3 length, CDR3 DNA, CDR3 protein. D genes are given only for firm matches. Clone size is given for some rows only: seen once, a few or many times, or a class if the clone is expanded.

V: TRBV3-1/TRBV3-2; D: TRBD1; size: -; J: TRBJ2-6; length: 18; DNA: TGTGCCAGCAGCCCCCGGGACAGGGCTCGCTCTGGGGCCAACGTCCTGACTTTC; CDR3: CASSPRDRARSGANVLTF
V: TRBV6-6; D: -; size: few; J: TRBJ1-1; length: 11; DNA: TGTGCCAGCAGTCGTTCGGGGGAAGCTTTCTTT; CDR3: CASSRSGEAFF
V: TRBV15; D: TRBD1; size: few; J: TRBJ2-1; length: 17; DNA: TGTGCCACCAGCAGAGATCTTAACAGGGGAAGGTACAATGAGCAGTTCTTC; CDR3: CATSRDLNRGRYNEQFF
V: TRBV5-6; D: -; size: -; J: TRBJ2-5; length: 13; DNA: TGTGCCAGCAGCTCAGGGGACCAAGAGACCCAGTACTTC; CDR3: CASSSGDQETQYF
V: TRBV30; D: -; size: -; J: TRBJ1-5; length: 15; DNA: TGTGCCTGGAGTGGAGGGACTGGAAGCAATCAGCCCCAGCATTTT; CDR3: CAWSGGTGSNQPQHF
V: TRBV18; D: -; size: -; J: TRBJ1-5; length: 15; DNA: TGTGCCAGCTCACCGTCCGGGAATAGCAATCAGCCCCAGCATTTT; CDR3: CASSPSGNSNQPQHF
V: TRBV7-3; D: -; size: -; J: TRBJ1-2; length: 13; DNA: TGTGCCAGCAGCCAATCCACCGGGTATGGCTACACCTTC; CDR3: CASSQSTGYGYTF
V: TRBV15; D: -; size: -; J: TRBJ1-3; length: 13; DNA: TGTGCCACCAGCAGTAACAGTGGAAACACCATATATTTT; CDR3: CATSSNSGNTIYF
V: TRBV5-1; D: TRBD1; size: few; J: TRBJ2-7; length: 16; DNA: TGCGCCAGCAGCTTGGGCCTGGGACAGGGCTCCTACGAGCAGTACTTC; CDR3: CASSLGLGQGSYEQYF
V: TRBV4-2; D: TRBD2; size: once; J: TRBJ2-3; length: 18; DNA: TGTGCCAGCAGCCAAACCAAGGGACTAGCGGGGGGGATGGATACGCAGTATTTT; CDR3: CASSQTKGLAGGMDTQYF
V: TRBV28; D: -; size: -; J: TRBJ1-2; length: 14; DNA: TGTGCCAGCAGTTTCGGGCAGGGGATATATGGCTACACCTTC; CDR3: CASSFGQGIYGYTF
V: TRBV18; D: -; size: -; J: TRBJ2-2; length: 16; DNA: TGTGCCAGCTCACCCCCGCTTGGGCCGAACACCGGGGAGCTGTTTTTT; CDR3: CASSPPLGPNTGELFF
V: TRBV4-3; D: -; size: -; J: TRBJ2-3; length: 15; DNA: TGCGCCAGCAGCCCGGGCCGCGGGAACACAGATACGCAGTATTTT; CDR3: CASSPGRGNTDTQYF
V: TRBV6-5; D: -; size: -; J: TRBJ2-5; length: 14; DNA: TGTGCCAGCAACTGGAGGCCGGCGGGGGAGACCCAGTACTTC; CDR3: CASNWRPAGETQYF
V: TRBV29-1; D: TRBD1; size: -; J: TRBJ1-2; length: 13; DNA: TGCAGCGCCGGACAGGGAGAGGTCGCTGGCTACACCTTC; CDR3: CSAGQGEVAGYTF
V: TRBV24-1; D: TRBD2; size: -; J: TRBJ2-5; length: 16; DNA: TGTGCCACCAGTGATACTAGCGGGGGGGCATCAGAGACCCAGTACTTC; CDR3: CATSDTSGGASETQYF
V: TRBV19; D: -; size: -; J: TRBJ2-1; length: 10; DNA: TGTGCCAGTAGTAATACAAGGCAGTTCTTC; CDR3: CASSNTRQFF
V: TRBV4-3; D: -; size: -; J: TRBJ1-5; length: 14; DNA: TGCGCCAGCAGCCAAGAGGCAGGGAATCAGCCCCAGCATTTT; CDR3: CASSQEAGNQPQHF
V: TRBV9; D: -; size: -; J: TRBJ2-4; length: 14; DNA: TGTGCCAGCAGCCGAGGGGATAGCGGAAACATTCAGTACTTC; CDR3: CASSRGDSGNIQYF
V: TRBV5-1; D: TRBD1; size: -; J: TRBJ1-4; length: 17; DNA: TGCGCCAGCAGCGTGGGACAGGGGAATTTGGCTAATGAAAAACTGTTTTTT; CDR3: CASSVGQGNLANEKLFF
V: TRBV27; D: -; size: -; J: TRBJ1-1; length: 15; DNA: TGTGCCAGCAGTTTATTGTCCAGGGTGAACACTGAAGCTTTCTTT; CDR3: CASSLLSRVNTEAFF
V: TRBV6-5; D: -; size: -; J: TRBJ1-4; length: 12; DNA: TGTGCCAGCAGGGGAGGTGGTGAAAAACTGTTTTTT; CDR3: CASRGGGEKLFF
V: TRBV6-5; D: -; size: -; J: TRBJ1-5; length: 13; DNA: TGTGCCAGCAGTCGCGGGATCAATCAGCCCCAGCATTTT; CDR3: CASSRGINQPQHF
V: TRBV6-5; D: -; size: -; J: TRBJ1-1; length: 13; DNA: TGTGCCAGCTCTCGAGGGGGTGGCACTGAAGCTTTCTTT; CDR3: CASSRGGGTEAFF
V: TRBV28; D: TRBD1; size: -; J: TRBJ2-5; length: 16; DNA: TGTGCCAGCGTACCCCGGGGGACAGGGGCTGGGGAGACCCAGTACTTC; CDR3: CASVPRGTGAGETQYF
V: TRBV20-1; D: TRBD1; size: -; J: TRBJ1-1; length: 14; DNA: TGCAGTGCTAGTGCGGACAGGGGGACGGAGTGGGCTTTCTTT; CDR3: CSASADRGTEWAFF
V: TRBV10-3; D: TRBD1; size: -; J: TRBJ1-1; length: 15; DNA: TGTGCCATCAGTGATAAGACAGGGGGAGGCACTGAAGCTTTCTTT; CDR3: CAISDKTGGGTEAFF
V: TRBV6-5; D: TRBD1; size: -; J: TRBJ1-5; length: 15; DNA: TGTGCCAGCAGTTCATCGGGACAGGGTAGTCAGCCCCAGCATTTT; CDR3: CASSSSGQGSQPQHF
V: TRBV6-4; D: TRBD1; size: -; J: TRBJ2-1; length: 14; DNA: TGTGCCAGCTCCGGGACAGGGACCTCTAATGAGCAGTTCTTC; CDR3: CASSGTGTSNEQFF
V: TRBV4-1; D: -; size: -; J: TRBJ1-2; length: 14; DNA: TGCGCCAGCAGCCACCCCGCAGGGGTTCCGAGCTACACCTTC; CDR3: CASSHPAGVPSYTF
V: TRBV15; D: -; size: once; J: TRBJ2-1; length: 14; DNA: TGTGCCACAAAAGCGGAGGCGTCCCACAATGAGCAGTTCTTC; CDR3: CATKAEASHNEQFF
V: TRBV15; D: TRBD1; size: many; J: TRBJ1-5; length: 16; DNA: TGTGCCACCAGCAGATTTGGGACAGCCGGGAATCAGCCCCAGCATTTT; CDR3: CATSRFGTAGNQPQHF
V: TRBV7-2; D: -; size: once; J: TRBJ2-4; length: 15; DNA: TGTGCCAGCAGCTTAGGCCGGAGGGGGCCGAGCATTCAGTACTTC; CDR3: CASSLGRRGPSIQYF
V: TRBV10-3; D: TRBD2; size: -; J: TRBJ2-1; length: 13; DNA: TGTGCCATCACGACTAGCGGGAGCAATGAGCAGTTCTTC; CDR3: CAITTSGSNEQFF
V: TRBV5-1; D: TRBD1; size: -; J: TRBJ1-2; length: 14; DNA: TGCGCCAGCAGCGTACAGGGGGATCAGAAGGGCTACACCTTC; CDR3: CASSVQGDQKGYTF
V: TRBV6-5; D: -; size: -; J: TRBJ2-2; length: 15; DNA: TGTGCCAGCCGCGCGGAGTGGGAGAGCACCGGGGAGCTGTTTTTT; CDR3: CASRAEWESTGELFF
V: TRBV5-1; D: -; size: -; J: TRBJ2-4; length: 14; DNA: TGCGCCAGCAGCTTGGGGCAGGGTTGGAACATTCAGTACTTC; CDR3: CASSLGQGWNIQYF
V: TRBV3-1/TRBV3-2; D: -; size: -; J: TRBJ2-5; length: 17; DNA: TGTGCCAGCAGCCCTAGATTAACAGGGTATGACGGGGAGACCCAGTACTTC; CDR3: CASSPRLTGYDGETQYF
V: TRBV6-5; D: -; size: -; J: TRBJ1-2; length: 15; DNA: TGTGCCAGCAGTTACGTCCAGGGGTCTAACTATGGCTACACCTTC; CDR3: CASSYVQGSNYGYTF
V: TRBV28; D: TRBD1; size: -; J: TRBJ1-1; length: 14; DNA: TGTGCCAGCAGAACGACAGGGGGGAACACTGAAGCTTTCTTT; CDR3: CASRTTGGNTEAFF
V: TRBV2; D: TRBD1; size: -; J: TRBJ2-1; length: 12; DNA: TGTGCCAGCAGTGGACAGGGGAATGAGCAGTTCTTC; CDR3: CASSGQGNEQFF
V: TRBV9; D: -; size: -; J: TRBJ2-1; length: 16; DNA: TGTGCCAGCAGCGCGGACGGGAGTTGGAAGGGCAATGAGCAGTTCTTC; CDR3: CASSADGSWKGNEQFF